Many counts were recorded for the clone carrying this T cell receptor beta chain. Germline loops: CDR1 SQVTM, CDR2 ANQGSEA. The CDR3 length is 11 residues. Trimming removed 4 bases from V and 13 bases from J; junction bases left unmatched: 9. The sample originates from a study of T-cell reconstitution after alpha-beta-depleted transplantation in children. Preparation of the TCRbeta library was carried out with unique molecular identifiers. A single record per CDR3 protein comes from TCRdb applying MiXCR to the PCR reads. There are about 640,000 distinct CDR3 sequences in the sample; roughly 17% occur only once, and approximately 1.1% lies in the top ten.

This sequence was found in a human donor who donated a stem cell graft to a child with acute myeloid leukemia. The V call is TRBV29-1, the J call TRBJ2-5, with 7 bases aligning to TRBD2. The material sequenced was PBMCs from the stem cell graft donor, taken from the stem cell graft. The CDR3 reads CSVASAGEAYF. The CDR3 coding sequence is TGCAGCGTTGCCTCCGCGGGGGAGGCGTACTTC.